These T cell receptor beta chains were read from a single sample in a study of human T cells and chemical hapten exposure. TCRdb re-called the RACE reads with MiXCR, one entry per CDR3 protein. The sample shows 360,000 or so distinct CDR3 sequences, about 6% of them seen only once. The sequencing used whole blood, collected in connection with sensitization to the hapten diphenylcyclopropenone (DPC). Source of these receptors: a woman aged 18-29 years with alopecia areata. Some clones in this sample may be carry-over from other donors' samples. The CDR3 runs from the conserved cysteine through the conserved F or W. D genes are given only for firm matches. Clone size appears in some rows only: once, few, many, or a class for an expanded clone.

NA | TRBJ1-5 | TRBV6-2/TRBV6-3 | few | TGTGCCAGCAGTTACCGGCCACCCGATCAGCCCCAGCATTTT | CASSYRPPDQPQHF
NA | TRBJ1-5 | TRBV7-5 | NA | NA | CISVPGTGTGRDQPQHF
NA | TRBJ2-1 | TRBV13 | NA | TGTGCCAGCAGCTTTTTTGACCGTGACTCCTACAATGAGCAGTTCTTC | CASSFFDRDSYNEQFF
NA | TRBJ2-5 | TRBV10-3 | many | TGTGCCATCAGTGACTTACAGGGATCTTCCGAGACCCAGTACTTC | CAISDLQGSSETQYF
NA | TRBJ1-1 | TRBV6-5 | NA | TGTGCCAGCAGTTACCTGGGGAAGGGGTCTGAAGCTTTCTTT | CASSYLGKGSEAFF
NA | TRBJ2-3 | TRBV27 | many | TGTGCCAGCAGTTTAAGAGGGTCAGATACGCAGTATTTT | CASSLRGSDTQYF
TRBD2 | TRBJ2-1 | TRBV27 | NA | TGTGCCAGCAGTTACCCGACTAGCGGGGGGCCCCATGAGCAGTTCTTC | CASSYPTSGGPHEQFF
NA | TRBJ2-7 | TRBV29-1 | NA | TGCAGCGTCGACACGGACTCCTCCGAGCAGTACTTC | CSVDTDSSEQYF
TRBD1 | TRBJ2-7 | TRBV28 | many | TGTGCCAGCAGATTCGCCGGGACAGCCGCTTACGAGCAGTACTTC | CASRFAGTAAYEQYF
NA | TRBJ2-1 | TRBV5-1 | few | TGCGCCAGCAGCTTGGACGGCCAGGGAGATGAGCAGTTCTTC | CASSLDGQGDEQFF
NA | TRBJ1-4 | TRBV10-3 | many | TGTGCCATCAGTAACGGGCCCGGGGATGAAAAACTGTTTTTT | CAISNGPGDEKLFF
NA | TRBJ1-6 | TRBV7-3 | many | TGTGCCAGCAGCACCGGCGTCGACTATAATTCACCCCTCCACTTT | CASSTGVDYNSPLHF
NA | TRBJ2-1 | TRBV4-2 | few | TGTGCCAGCAGCCAAGATCTGGGCCTCCCCTTTGAGCAGTTCTTC | CASSQDLGLPFEQFF
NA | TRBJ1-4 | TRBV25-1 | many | TGTGCCAGCAGTGACACCAGGAATCTGATAACTAATGAAAAACTGTTTTTT | CASSDTRNLITNEKLFF
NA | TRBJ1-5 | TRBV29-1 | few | TGCAGCGTTGAGAACCAGGGCAATCAGCCCCAGCATTTT | CSVENQGNQPQHF
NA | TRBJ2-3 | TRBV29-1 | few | TGCAGCGTTGAATTAAGGGAGGAACTACTCACAGATACGCAGTATTTT | CSVELREELLTDTQYF
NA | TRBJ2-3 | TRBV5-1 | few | TGCGCCAGCAGTTTACTGGGGGTCACAGATACGCAGTATTTT | CASSLLGVTDTQYF
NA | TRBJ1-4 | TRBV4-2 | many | TGTGCCAGCAGCCGGAGGGGTAACAGGGAAAATTTCTTTGAAAAACTGTTTTTT | CASSRRGNRENFFEKLFF
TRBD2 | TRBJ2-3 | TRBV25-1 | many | TGTGCCAGCAGTGCTAGCGGGGGCCTCACAGATACGCAGTATTTT | CASSASGGLTDTQYF
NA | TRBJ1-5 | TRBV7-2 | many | TGTGCCAGCAGCACAAGCGCCGGGAACAATCAGCCCCAGCATTTT | CASSTSAGNNQPQHF
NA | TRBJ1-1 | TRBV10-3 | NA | TGTGCCATCAGTGTGGGCGGTCACACTGAAGCTTTCTTT | CAISVGGHTEAFF
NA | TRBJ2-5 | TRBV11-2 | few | TGTGCCAGCAGTCGGGGCCGGAACCAAGAGACCCAGTACTTC | CASSRGRNQETQYF
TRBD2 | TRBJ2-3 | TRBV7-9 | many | TGTGCCAGCAGCTTAATGGGAGGGGGCACAGATACGCAGTATTTT | CASSLMGGGTDTQYF
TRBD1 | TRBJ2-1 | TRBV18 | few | TGTGCCAGCTCACCCGGGACAGGGAACTACAATGAGCAGTTCTTC | CASSPGTGNYNEQFF
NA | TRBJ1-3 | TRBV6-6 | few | TGTGCCAGCAGTTACTCGGGCAGGGAGGGAGCCATATATTTT | CASSYSGREGAIYF
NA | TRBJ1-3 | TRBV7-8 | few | TGTGCCAGCAGCTTAGACCCGGTCGTAAAAAGGCTAGGAAACACCGTATATTTT | CASSLDPVVKRLGNTVYF
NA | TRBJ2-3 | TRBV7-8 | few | TGTGCCAGCAGCCCAAACCTGGACACCTTCACAGATACGCAGTATTTT | CASSPNLDTFTDTQYF
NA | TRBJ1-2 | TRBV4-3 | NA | TGCGCCAGCAGCCAAGATTCGAGGGGTGCTAACTATGGCTACACCTTC | CASSQDSRGANYGYTF
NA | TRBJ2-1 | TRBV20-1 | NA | TGCAGTGCTCGGACAGACTACAATGAGCAGTTCTTC | CSARTDYNEQFF
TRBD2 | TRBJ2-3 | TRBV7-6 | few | TGTGCCAGCAGCTTAAATCCCCTAGCGGGGGGGCAAGATACGCAGTATTTT | CASSLNPLAGGQDTQYF
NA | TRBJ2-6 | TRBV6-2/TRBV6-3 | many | TGTGCCAGCAGTTACACAGGACGGAGGTACAGGGCCAACGTCCTGACTTTC | CASSYTGRRYRANVLTF
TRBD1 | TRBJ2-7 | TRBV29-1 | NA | TGCAGCGCCTCCCGGGACAGGCCCTACGAGCAGTACTTC | CSASRDRPYEQYF
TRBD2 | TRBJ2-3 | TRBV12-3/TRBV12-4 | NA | TGTGCCAGCAGTAGACTAGCGGGGGCTCGGTATTTT | CASSRLAGARYF
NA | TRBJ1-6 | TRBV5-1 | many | TGCGCCAGCAGCTTGGGGCAGGAGGATTCACCCCTCCACTTT | CASSLGQEDSPLHF
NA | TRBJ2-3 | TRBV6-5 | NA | TGTGCCAGCAGGAGGGTGACTAGCACAGATACGCAGTATTTT | CASRRVTSTDTQYF
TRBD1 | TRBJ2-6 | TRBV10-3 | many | TGTGCCATGAGCGGACAGGGTGACTCTGGGGCCAACGTCCTGACTTTC | CAMSGQGDSGANVLTF
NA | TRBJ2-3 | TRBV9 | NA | TGTGCCAGCAGCGTGGGGGCCGATAGCACAGATACGCAGTATTTT | CASSVGADSTDTQYF